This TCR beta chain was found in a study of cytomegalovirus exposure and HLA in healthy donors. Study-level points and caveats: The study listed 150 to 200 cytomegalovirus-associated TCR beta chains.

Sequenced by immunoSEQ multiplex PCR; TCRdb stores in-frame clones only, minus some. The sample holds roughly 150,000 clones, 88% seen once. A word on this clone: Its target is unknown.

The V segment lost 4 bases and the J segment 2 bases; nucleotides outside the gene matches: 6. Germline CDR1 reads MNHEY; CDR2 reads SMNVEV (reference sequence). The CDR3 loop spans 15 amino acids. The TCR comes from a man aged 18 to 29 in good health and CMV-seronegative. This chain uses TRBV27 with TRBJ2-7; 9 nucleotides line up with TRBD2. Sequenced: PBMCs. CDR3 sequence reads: CASSSLLAGTYEQYF. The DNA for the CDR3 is TGTGCCAGCAGTTCGTTGCTAGCGGGAACCTACGAGCAGTACTTC.